The following is a T cell receptor (beta chain) sequence with its context. The CDR3 covers 15 residues. V was trimmed by 5 bases and J by 2 bases, leaving 15 bases between them. Germline V gives CDR1 MNHEY, CDR2 SVGAGI. In the authors' methods: Researchers report that nucleated cell counts were estimated from reference gene primer amplification. The table came from immunoSEQ multiplex PCR; TCRdb's copy has only in-frame clones and leaves some out. The DNA was the basis for D and trimming; V, J and clone size are from that table. Of about 150,000 clones in the sample, about four fifths are singletons; the top ten hold around 32%. The sample originates from a study of blood T cell repertoires in COVID-19.

The source material was peripheral blood. This clonotype originated in an older woman with acute or convalescent COVID-19. J is TRBJ1-2 and V is TRBV6-5; D is possibly TRBD1 (6 bases). Here the CDR3 reads CASSPQGVANYGYTF. The CDR3 nucleotides are TGTGCCAGCAGTCCACAGGGAGTAGCGAACTATGGCTACACCTTC.